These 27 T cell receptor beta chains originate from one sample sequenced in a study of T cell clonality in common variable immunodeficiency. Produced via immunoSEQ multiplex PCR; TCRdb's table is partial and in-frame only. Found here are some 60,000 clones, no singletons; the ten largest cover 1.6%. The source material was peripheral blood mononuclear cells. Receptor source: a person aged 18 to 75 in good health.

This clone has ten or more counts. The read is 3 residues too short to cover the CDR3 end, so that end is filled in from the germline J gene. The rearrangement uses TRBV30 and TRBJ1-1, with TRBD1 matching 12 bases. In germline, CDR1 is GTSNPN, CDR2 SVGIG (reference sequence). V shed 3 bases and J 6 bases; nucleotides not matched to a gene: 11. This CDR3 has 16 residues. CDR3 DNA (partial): TGTGCCTGGAGCCTTGGGACAGGGGGCGCGAGGTCTGAA. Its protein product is CAWSLGTGGARSE. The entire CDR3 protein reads CAWSLGTGGARSEAFF.

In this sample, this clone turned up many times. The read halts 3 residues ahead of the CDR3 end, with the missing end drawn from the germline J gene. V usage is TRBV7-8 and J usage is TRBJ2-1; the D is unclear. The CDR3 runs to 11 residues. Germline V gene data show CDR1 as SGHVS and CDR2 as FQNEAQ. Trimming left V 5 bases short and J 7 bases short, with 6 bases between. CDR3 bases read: TGTGCCAGCAGCCCACATAATGAG. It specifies CASSPHNE. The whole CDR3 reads CASSPHNEQFF.

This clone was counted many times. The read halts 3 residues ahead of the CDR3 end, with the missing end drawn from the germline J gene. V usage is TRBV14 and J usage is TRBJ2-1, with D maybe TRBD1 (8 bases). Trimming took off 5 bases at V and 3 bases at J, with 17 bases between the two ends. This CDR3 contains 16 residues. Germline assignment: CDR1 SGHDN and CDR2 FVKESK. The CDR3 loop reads CASSYPTGGGYNEQFF. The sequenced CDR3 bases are TGTGCCAGCAGCTATCCCACAGGGGGGGGCTACAATGAG.

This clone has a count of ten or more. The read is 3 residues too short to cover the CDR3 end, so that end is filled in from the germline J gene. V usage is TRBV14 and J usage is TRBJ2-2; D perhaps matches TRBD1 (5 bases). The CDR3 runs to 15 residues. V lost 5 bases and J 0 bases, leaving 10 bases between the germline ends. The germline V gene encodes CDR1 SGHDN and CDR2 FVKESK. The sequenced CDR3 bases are TGTGCCAGCAGCGACGGCAGGGCGAACACCGGGGAG. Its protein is CASSDGRANTGE. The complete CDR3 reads CASSDGRANTGELFF.

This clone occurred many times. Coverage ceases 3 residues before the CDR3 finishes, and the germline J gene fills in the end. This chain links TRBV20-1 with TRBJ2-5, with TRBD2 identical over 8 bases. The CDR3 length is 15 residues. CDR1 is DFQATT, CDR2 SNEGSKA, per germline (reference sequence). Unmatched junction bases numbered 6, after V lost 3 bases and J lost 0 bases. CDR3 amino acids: CSASKRENYQETQYF. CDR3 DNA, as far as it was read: TGCAGTGCTAGTAAGCGGGAGAATTACCAAGAGACC.

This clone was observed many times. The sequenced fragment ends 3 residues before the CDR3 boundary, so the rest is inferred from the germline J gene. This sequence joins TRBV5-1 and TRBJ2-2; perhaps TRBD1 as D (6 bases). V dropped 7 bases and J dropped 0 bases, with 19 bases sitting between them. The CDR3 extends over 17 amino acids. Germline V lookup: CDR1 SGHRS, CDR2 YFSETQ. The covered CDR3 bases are TGCGCCAGCGGCAGGGGTCCAGCGGCTACGAACACCGGGGAG. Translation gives CASGRGPAATNTGE. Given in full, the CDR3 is CASGRGPAATNTGELFF.

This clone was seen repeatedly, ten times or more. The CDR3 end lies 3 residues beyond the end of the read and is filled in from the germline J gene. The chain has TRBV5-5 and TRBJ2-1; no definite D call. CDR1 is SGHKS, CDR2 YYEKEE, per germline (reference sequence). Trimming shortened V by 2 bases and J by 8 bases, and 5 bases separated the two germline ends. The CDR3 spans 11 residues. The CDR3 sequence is CASSFIHEQFF. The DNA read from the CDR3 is TGTGCCAGCAGCTTTATCCATGAG.

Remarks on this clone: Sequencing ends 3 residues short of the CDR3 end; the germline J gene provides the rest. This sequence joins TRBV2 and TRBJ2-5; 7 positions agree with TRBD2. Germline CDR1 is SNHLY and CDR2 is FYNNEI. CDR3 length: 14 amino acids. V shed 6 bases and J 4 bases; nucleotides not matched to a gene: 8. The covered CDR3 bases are TGTGCCAGCAGCGTTACTAGCGTTCGAGAGACC. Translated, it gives CASSVTSVRET. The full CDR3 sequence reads CASSVTSVRETQYF.

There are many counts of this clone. The CDR3 region is CASSLGPGSNSPNQPQHF. The DNA read from the CDR3 is TGTGCCAGCAGCTTAGGGCCAGGGTCTAACTCTCCCAATCAGCCC. This chain connects TRBV7-6 to TRBJ1-5; weak D call: TRBD1 (5 bases). The CDR3 is cut off 3 residues early in the read; its end comes from the germline J gene. Germline CDR1 is SGHVS and CDR2 is FNYEAQ. V was shortened by 1 base and J by 3 bases, with 19 bases between the two germline ends. This CDR3 has 18 residues.

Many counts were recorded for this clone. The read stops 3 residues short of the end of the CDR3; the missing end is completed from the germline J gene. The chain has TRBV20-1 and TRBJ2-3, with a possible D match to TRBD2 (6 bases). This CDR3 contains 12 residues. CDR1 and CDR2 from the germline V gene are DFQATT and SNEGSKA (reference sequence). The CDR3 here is CSARGLSGSQYF. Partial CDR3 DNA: TGCAGTGCTAGAGGTCTCAGCGGGTCG.

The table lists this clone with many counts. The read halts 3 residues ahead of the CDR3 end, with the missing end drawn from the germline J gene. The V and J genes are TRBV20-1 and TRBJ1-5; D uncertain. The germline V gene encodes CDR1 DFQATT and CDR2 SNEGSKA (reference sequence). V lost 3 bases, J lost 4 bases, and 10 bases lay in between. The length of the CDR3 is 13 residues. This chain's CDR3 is CSASRTMNQPQHF. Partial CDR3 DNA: TGCAGTGCTAGCCGTACTATGAATCAGCCC.

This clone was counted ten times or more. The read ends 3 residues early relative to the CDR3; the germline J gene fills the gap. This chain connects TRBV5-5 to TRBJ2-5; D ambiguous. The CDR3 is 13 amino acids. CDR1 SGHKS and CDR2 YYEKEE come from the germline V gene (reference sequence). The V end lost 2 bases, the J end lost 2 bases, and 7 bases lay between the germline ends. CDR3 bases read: TGTGCCAGCAGCTTAACACGTCAAGAGACC. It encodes CASSLTRQET. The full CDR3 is CASSLTRQETQYF.

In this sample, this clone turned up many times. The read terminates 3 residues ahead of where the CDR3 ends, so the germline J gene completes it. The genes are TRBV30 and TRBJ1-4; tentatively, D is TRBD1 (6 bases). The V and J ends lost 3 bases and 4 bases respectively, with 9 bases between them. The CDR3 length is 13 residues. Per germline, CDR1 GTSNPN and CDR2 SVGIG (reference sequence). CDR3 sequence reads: CAWRLDSNEKLFF. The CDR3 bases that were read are TGTGCCTGGAGGTTGGACAGTAATGAAAAA.

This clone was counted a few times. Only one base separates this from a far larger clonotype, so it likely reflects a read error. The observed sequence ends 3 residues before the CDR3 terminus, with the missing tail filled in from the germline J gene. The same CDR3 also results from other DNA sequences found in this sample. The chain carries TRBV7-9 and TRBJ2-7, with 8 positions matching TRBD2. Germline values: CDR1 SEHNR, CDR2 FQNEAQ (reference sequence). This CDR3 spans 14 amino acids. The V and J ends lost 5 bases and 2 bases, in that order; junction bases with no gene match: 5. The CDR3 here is CASSRSGAPYEQYF. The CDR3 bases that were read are TGTGCCAGCAGCCGTAGCGGGGCTCCCTACGAG.

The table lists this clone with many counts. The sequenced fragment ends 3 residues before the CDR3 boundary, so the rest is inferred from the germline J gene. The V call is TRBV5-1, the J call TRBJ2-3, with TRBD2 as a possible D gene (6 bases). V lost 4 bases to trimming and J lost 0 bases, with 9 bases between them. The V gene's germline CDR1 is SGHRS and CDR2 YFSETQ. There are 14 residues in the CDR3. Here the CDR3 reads CASSAGTSTDTQYF. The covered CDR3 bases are TGCGCCAGCAGCGCCGGGACTAGCACAGATACG.

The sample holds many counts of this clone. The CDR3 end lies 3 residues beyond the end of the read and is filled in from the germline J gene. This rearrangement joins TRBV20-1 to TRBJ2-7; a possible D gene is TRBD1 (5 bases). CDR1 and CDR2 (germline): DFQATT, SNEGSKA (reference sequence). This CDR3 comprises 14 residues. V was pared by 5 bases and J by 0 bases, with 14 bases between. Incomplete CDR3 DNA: TGCAGTGCTCCCTCCTCAGGGCGCTCCTACGAG. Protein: CSAPSSGRSYE. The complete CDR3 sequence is CSAPSSGRSYEQYF.

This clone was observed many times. CDR3 DNA, as far as it was read: TGCGCCAGCAGGACCGACAGCCAAGAGACC. As protein: CASRTDSQET. The whole CDR3 protein reads CASRTDSQETQYF. This chain uses TRBV5-1 with TRBJ2-5; D might be TRBD1 (5 bases). Coverage ceases 3 residues before the CDR3 finishes, and the germline J gene fills in the end. This CDR3 has 13 residues. Trimming stripped 5 bases from V and 1 base from J, with 9 bases between. Germline assignment: CDR1 SGHRS and CDR2 YFSETQ.

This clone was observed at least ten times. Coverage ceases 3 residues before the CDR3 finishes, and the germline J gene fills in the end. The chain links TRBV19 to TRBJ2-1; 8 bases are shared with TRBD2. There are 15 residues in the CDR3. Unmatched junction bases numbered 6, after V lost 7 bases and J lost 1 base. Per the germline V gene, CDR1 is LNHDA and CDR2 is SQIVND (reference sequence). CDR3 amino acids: CASKGAGESYNEQFF. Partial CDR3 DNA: TGTGCCAGTAAAGGAGCGGGAGAGTCCTACAATGAG.

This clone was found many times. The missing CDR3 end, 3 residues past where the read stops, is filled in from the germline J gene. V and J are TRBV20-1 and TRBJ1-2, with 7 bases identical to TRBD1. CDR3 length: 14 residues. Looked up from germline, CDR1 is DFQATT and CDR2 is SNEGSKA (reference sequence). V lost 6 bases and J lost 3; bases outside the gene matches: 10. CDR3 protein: CSAQSRDRDYGYTF. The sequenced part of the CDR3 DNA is TGCAGTGCCCAGTCCCGGGACAGAGACTATGGC.

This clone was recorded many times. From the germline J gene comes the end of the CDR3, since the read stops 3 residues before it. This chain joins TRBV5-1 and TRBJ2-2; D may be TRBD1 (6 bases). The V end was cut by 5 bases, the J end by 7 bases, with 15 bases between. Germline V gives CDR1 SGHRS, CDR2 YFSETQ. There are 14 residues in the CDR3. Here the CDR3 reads CASRGGSRNGELFF. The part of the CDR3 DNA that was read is TGCGCCAGCAGAGGGGGATCAAGGAACGGGGAG.

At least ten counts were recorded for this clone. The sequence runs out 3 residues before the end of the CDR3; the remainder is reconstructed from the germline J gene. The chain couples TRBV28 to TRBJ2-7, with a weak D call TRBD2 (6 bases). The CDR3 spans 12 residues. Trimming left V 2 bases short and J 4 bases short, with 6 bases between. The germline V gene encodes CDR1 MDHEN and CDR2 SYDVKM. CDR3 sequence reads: CASSLGGYEQYF. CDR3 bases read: TGTGCCAGCAGTTTAGGGGGGTACGAG.

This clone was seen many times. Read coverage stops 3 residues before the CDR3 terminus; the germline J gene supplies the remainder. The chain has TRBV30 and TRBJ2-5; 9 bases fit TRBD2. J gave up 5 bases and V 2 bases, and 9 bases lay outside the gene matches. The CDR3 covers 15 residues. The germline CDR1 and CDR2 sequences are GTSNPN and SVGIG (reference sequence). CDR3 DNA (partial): TGTGCCTGGAGTAGGGTAGCGGGAGAATTGGAGACC. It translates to CAWSRVAGELET. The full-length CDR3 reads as CAWSRVAGELETQYF.

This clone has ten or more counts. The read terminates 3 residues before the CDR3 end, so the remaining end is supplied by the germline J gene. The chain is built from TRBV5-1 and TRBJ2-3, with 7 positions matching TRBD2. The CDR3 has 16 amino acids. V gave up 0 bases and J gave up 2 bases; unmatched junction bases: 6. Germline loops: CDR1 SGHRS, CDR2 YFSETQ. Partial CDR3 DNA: TGCGCCAGCAGCTTGGGGACTAGTAAAGCCACAGATACG. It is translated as CASSLGTSKATDT. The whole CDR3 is CASSLGTSKATDTQYF.

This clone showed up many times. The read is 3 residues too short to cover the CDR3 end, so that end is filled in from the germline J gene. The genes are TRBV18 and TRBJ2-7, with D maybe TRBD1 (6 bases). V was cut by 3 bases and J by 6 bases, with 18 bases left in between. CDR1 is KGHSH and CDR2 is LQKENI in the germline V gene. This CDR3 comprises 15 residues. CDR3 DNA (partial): TGTGCCAGCTCACCGCCAGGGGTCGTCGCCCGCGAG. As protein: CASSPPGVVARE. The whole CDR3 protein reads CASSPPGVVAREQYF. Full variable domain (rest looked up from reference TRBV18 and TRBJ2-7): NAGVMQNPRHLVRRRGQEARLRCSPMKGHSHVYWYRQLPEEGLKFMVYLQKENIIDESGMPKERFSAEFPKEGPSILRIQQVVRGDSAAYFCASSPPGVVAREQYFGPGTRLTVT.

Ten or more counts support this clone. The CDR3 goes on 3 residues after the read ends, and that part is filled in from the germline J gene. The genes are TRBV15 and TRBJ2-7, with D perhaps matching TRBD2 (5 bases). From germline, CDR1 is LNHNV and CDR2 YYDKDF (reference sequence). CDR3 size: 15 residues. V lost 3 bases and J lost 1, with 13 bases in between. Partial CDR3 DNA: TGTGCCACCAGCAGTTCACTAGGATATTCCTACGAG. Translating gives CATSSSLGYSYE. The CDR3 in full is CATSSSLGYSYEQYF.

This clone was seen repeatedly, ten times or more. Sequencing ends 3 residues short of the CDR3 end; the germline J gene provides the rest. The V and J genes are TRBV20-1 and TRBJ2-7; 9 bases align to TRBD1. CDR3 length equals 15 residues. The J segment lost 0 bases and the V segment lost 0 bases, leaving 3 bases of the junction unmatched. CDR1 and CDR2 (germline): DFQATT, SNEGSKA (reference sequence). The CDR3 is CSARDLTGGSYEQYF. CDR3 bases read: TGCAGTGCTAGAGATCTGACAGGGGGCTCCTACGAG.

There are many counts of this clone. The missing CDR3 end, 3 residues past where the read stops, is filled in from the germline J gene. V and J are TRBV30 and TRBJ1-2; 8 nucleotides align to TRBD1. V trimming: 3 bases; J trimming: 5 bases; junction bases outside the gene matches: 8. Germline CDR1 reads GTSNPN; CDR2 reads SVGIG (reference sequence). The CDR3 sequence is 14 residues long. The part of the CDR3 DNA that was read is TGTGCCTGGAGCGTTGGACAGGGCTATTATGGC. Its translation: CAWSVGQGYYG. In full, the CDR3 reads CAWSVGQGYYGYTF.